Each of the 12 T cell receptor beta chains below was sequenced from the same sample in a study of cytomegalovirus exposure and HLA in healthy donors. A multiplex PCR was run with 60 Vbeta primers and 13 Jbeta primers. TCRdb's table, derived via immunoSEQ multiplex PCR, lists solely in-frame clones and lacks some. The sample includes 150,000 to 200,000 clones, around 76% of them seen just once. Sequencing input: PBMCs. The receptors shown here come from a woman aged 25 to 39 in good health and CMV-seropositive.

CDR3 amino acids: CASSQMAGGREQYF. The CDR3 bases are TGTGCCAGCAGCCAGATGGCGGGGGGGCGCGAGCAGTACTTC. V and J are TRBV7-2 and TRBJ2-7; 9 positions agree with TRBD2. Germline V gene sequence: CDR1 SGHTA, CDR2 FQGNSA. This CDR3 spans 14 amino acids. Trimming at V came to 5 bases and at J to 6 bases, leaving 8 bases not matched to a gene.

This chain joins TRBV18 and TRBJ1-6; 8 nucleotides match TRBD1. The V gene's germline CDR1 is KGHSH and CDR2 LQKENI. V gave up 3 bases and J gave up 7 bases; unmatched junction bases: 8. CDR3 length: 16 amino acids. In nucleotides, the CDR3 is TGTGCCAGCTCACCCGGACAGGGAGGGGCGAATTCACCCCTCCACTTT. It translates to CASSPGQGGANSPLHF.

This chain connects TRBV7-6 to TRBJ2-2, with 12 nucleotides matching TRBD1. This CDR3 is 16 amino acids long. Germline loops: CDR1 SGHVS, CDR2 FNYEAQ. V trimming: 3 bases; J trimming: 3 bases; junction bases outside the gene matches: 2. CDR3 residues: CASSFGTGGYTGELFF. In DNA form, the CDR3 reads TGTGCCAGCAGCTTCGGGACAGGGGGCTACACCGGGGAGCTGTTTTTT.

The rearrangement uses TRBV28 and TRBJ2-7, with TRBD1 as a possible D gene (6 bases). V lost 7 bases to trimming and J lost 5 bases, with 18 bases between them. Germline V gene sequence: CDR1 MDHEN, CDR2 SYDVKM. The CDR3 is made up of 14 amino acids. The CDR3 region has the DNA TGTGCCAGCACCGGGACAATGTCACGCGACGAGCAGTACTTC. Translation gives CASTGTMSRDEQYF.

The chain combines TRBV6-1 with TRBJ2-7; D perhaps matches TRBD2 (5 bases). V was trimmed by 6 bases and J by 5 bases, leaving 11 bases between them. CDR3 length equals 12 residues. CDR1 and CDR2 from the germline V gene are MNHNS and SASEGT. The CDR3 here is CASRAGYHEQYF. The CDR3 DNA reads TGTGCCAGCAGGGCGGGTTACCACGAGCAGTACTTC.

The chain combines TRBV7-2 with TRBJ2-7, with 8 bases identical to TRBD1. With 2 bases clipped from V and 6 bases from J, the junction kept 9 bases outside the gene matches. The length of the CDR3 is 15 residues. Germline CDR1 reads SGHTA; CDR2 reads FQGNSA. Here the CDR3 reads CASSLLQGGNGEQYF. DNA of the CDR3: TGTGCCAGCAGCTTACTACAGGGGGGAAACGGCGAGCAGTACTTC.

This rearrangement joins TRBV5-4 to TRBJ2-1; 12 bases map to TRBD2. This CDR3 is 17 amino acids long. CDR1 and CDR2 (germline): SGHNT, YYREEE (reference sequence). J gave up 1 base and V 4 bases, and 6 bases lay outside the gene matches. As DNA, the CDR3 is TGTGCCAGCAGCCGTGGACTAGCGGGGAGGTCCTACAATGAGCAGTTCTTC. Translation: CASSRGLAGRSYNEQFF.

This chain joins TRBV19 and TRBJ2-5; D is unresolved. The germline V gene encodes CDR1 LNHDA and CDR2 SQIVND (reference sequence). The CDR3 spans 13 residues. V gave up 4 bases and J gave up 5 bases, with 11 bases separating them. CDR3 protein: CASSTLPRETQYF. The CDR3 bases are TGTGCCAGTAGTACCCTCCCCAGGGAGACCCAGTACTTC.

V usage is TRBV5-4 and J usage is TRBJ2-2, with 7 nucleotides matching TRBD1. J gave up 3 bases and V 4 bases, and 3 bases lay outside the gene matches. CDR3 length equals 14 residues. The germline V gene has CDR1 SGHNT and CDR2 YYREEE (reference sequence). The CDR3 DNA reads TGTGCCAGCAGCACAGGACAGGACACCGGGGAGCTGTTTTTT. Amino acid sequence: CASSTGQDTGELFF.

V is TRBV5-1 and J is TRBJ2-5; 9 positions agree with TRBD1. The J call could be wrong; TRBJ2-7 is a better fit for the DNA end. The CDR3 length is 16 residues. The germline gives CDR1 SGHRS, CDR2 YFSETQ. CDR3 amino acids: CASSLATGGSFYEQYF. As DNA, the CDR3 is TGCGCCAGCAGCTTGGCGACAGGGGGGAGTTTCTACGAGCAGTACTTC.

The genes are TRBV25-1 and TRBJ1-4, with D perhaps TRBD1 (6 bases). Trimming shortened V by 10 bases and J by 2 bases, and 23 bases separated the two germline ends. The CDR3 sequence is 17 residues long. Germline CDR1 and CDR2: MGHDK and SYGVNS. CDR3: CATKAGGRQGTNEKLFF. CDR3 DNA sequence: TGTGCCACCAAAGCGGGGGGGCGGCAGGGGACTAATGAAAAACTGTTTTTT.

The V and J genes are TRBV28 and TRBJ2-3; 9 nucleotides agree with TRBD1. Trimming took 8 bases from V and 4 from J; bases not matched to a gene: 7. Germline values: CDR1 MDHEN, CDR2 SYDVKM. The CDR3 is made up of 14 amino acids. The CDR3, as DNA: TGTGCCAGCCGGGGACAGGGTGAGGCAGATACGCAGTATTTT. Translation gives CASRGQGEADTQYF.